The present T cell receptor (beta chain) was sequenced within a study of Graves' ophthalmopathy and Graves' hyperthyroidism. Whole-study context: Investigators collected peripheral blood at initial diagnosis, before any treatment was given.

The sequenced template was RNA, covering the TCR beta CDR3 region. RT-PCR was first run with HTBI primers, then multiplex PCR in a second round. One entry per CDR3 protein results from TCRdb running MiXCR on the multiplex PCR reads. The table has some 350,000 distinct CDR3 sequences, 15% to 20% seen once. The study excluded patients with other autoimmune diseases, uncontrolled infections, pregnancy or lactation. Diagnoses were established from clinical symptoms, serum thyroxine, TRAb, thyroid ultrasound and orbital computed tomography. Germline V gives CDR1 LGHNT, CDR2 FRNRAP. Trimming removed 3 bases from V and 0 bases from J; junction bases left unmatched: 2. The CDR3 is 15 amino acids. Whole-study findings and limits: Blood samples also showed most expanded thyroid clonotypes exceeding 0.001 frequency.

The sample holds many counts of this clonotype. Its target is unknown. The chain employs TRBV12-5 and TRBJ2-3; TRBD2 aligns across 8 bases. This sequence originates from an adult woman with stable Graves' hyperthyroidism. The source material was peripheral blood. The CDR3 region has the DNA TGTGCTAGTGGTTTACTAGCGGCAAGCACAGATACGCAGTATTTT. Its protein product is CASGLLAASTDTQYF.